The clone carrying this T cell receptor (beta chain) was counted a few times. Its target is unknown. V lost 3 bases to trimming and J lost 3 bases, with 12 bases between them. CDR3 length: 14 amino acids. The germline V gene encodes CDR1 SGDLS and CDR2 YYNGEE. PCR involved 60 Vbeta and 13 Jbeta primers. Sequenced by immunoSEQ multiplex PCR; TCRdb stores in-frame clones only, minus some. The table lists some 130,000 clones, 65% to 80% of them singletons. This entry comes from a study of cytomegalovirus exposure and HLA in healthy donors. Overall study results and limits: CMV serostatus was the sole immune exposure data available.

Sequenced input: PBMCs. The receptor comes from a male donor in good health and CMV-seropositive. The chain carries TRBV9 and TRBJ1-1; D not certain. The CDR3 nucleotides are TGTGCCAGCAGCGCGACACCTTTCGACACTGAAGCTTTCTTT. It encodes CASSATPFDTEAFF.